This T cell receptor beta chain was retrieved from a study of T-cell memory formation after mild COVID-19 (TCRdb year 2021). General notes on the study: Most TCR sequence clusters were specific to one of the two donors. Longitudinal TCRalpha and TCRbeta repertoire sequencing tracked T-cell clones expanding and contracting after mild COVID-19 in a couple of donors. The cohort was made up of two young adult volunteers, one female and one male, who were previously healthy.

There are 15 amino acids in the CDR3, from cysteine to phenylalanine inclusive. Left in the record is the CDR3 DNA by itself, 45 bases read in frame from the first base. Trimming takes 2 bases off V and 4 bases off J; junction bases not matched to a gene: 5. Sequences SGHAT (CDR1) and FQDESV (CDR2) are obtained from the germline V gene (reference sequence). To note about this clonotype: Its target antigen remains unknown. No clone much larger than this one lies a single base away; base qualities are absent.

Overall study outcomes, separate from this receptor: Contracting CD4+ clones appeared mostly in the CM and EM memory subsets, whereas CD8+ clones were enriched in EMRA. Some responding clones were detected in pre-infection memory, suggesting pre-existing cross-reactive memory T cells joined the SARS-CoV-2 response. From day 15 to 85, contracting clones showed balanced CD4/CD8 phenotypes, whereas a second wave of clones that expanded from day 15 to 37 leaned towards CD4+. The study covered only a couple of mild cases, and larger cohorts including severe cases with pre-infection samples were considered necessary. SARS-CoV-2 specificity was not confirmed for the second-wave clones peaking on day 37.

TCRdb lists the instrument as Illumina NovaSeq 6000. cDNA libraries for TCRalpha and TCRbeta were prepared by 5'RACE using constant-segment primers, with sample barcodes and unique molecular identifiers added. RNA was extracted from every sample with Trizol reagent. The libraries were amplified in two PCR steps, and the second step added a second sample barcode and Illumina TruSeq adapters. Sequencing of libraries was performed on an Illumina NovaSeq with 2 x 150 bp paired-end reads. The original methods were these. Reads were demultiplexed and collapsed into UMI-guided consensus sequences with migec v1.2.7. With mixcr v2.1.11, UMI consensuses were aligned to TRA and TRB V and J templates and assembled into clonotypes. A clonotype was counted as expanded or contracted only if both edgeR and NoisET called the change significant, with noise models trained on biological replicates. For edgeR calls, the thresholds were a false discovery rate-adjusted p below 0.01 and a log2 fold-change of 1. As an exploratory analysis of dynamics, max-normalized trajectories of the 1000 most abundant clonotypes were examined by PCA with hierarchical clustering. Each responding clone was given a CD4 or CD8 phenotype based on the CD4+ and CD8+ repertoires, which had been sequenced separately. TCRdb passed the public sequencing reads through fastp at Q25 and MiXCR, retaining productive beta sequences. Rows with one shared CDR3 protein collapse into an entry with the most common genes and DNA. TCRdb assigned the V and J calls; the authors' analysis was not used. Present in this sample are roughly 510,000 distinct CDR3 sequences, 17% of which were seen just once. Less than 10% of the sample is held by the ten biggest clonotypes.

Ficoll-Paque density gradient centrifugation was the method used to isolate PBMCs. The sequenced sample was PBMCs or a T cell subset sorted from them (not recorded which). This receptor was obtained from an adult woman who had mild COVID-19 (a few samples of this study predate the infection). The sample titles of this study are shuffled in the database, so cell type and time point are left out; the donor was told from shared clones. The receptor chain draws on TRBV11-1 and TRBJ2-1, with 7 bases matching TRBD2. The CDR3 is CASSLLAVGYNEQFF. Read as DNA, the sequence is TGTGCCAGCAGCTTACTAGCGGTCGGTTACAATGAGCAGTTCTTC.